This TCR beta chain was retrieved from a study of blood T cell repertoires in COVID-19. At the level of the study: Spain, Italy and the United States supplied samples that represented acute and convalescent COVID-19.

Germline-derived CDR1 and CDR2 are LNHDA and SQIVND (reference sequence). This CDR3 is built from 15 residues. Trimming removed 1 base at V and 0 bases at J, with 6 bases between. Here immunoSEQ multiplex PCR was the method, and the copy in TCRdb shows in-frame clones only, minus some. The data contain 350,000 to 400,000 clones, more than 70% of them singletons. This rearrangement joins TRBV19 to TRBJ2-2; D is unclear. Sequenced sample: peripheral blood. The receptor's source is a woman aged 30 to 39 with COVID-19, enrolled during active disease. The DNA of the CDR3 is TGTGCCAGTAGTATAGCATCAGCGAACACCGGGGAGCTGTTTTTT. Translating it yields CASSIASANTGELFF.